Below are 11 T cell receptor beta chains sequenced from a single sample in a study of shared clonotypes between healthy human individuals. The method was immunoSEQ multiplex PCR; TCRdb's version includes in-frame clones alone and lacks a portion of them. The data contain a few million clones, 85% to 95% of them seen just once; the ten biggest clones take up about 0.13%. The sequenced material came from naive CD4+ T cells sorted from blood. Documented subset: CD45RA+ positively selected. All receptors derive from a man between 18 and 35 years old in good health.

This clone has just one count. The chain couples TRBV9 to TRBJ2-1; 11 positions match TRBD2. CDR1 and CDR2 (germline): SGDLS, YYNGEE. J was trimmed by 10 bases and V by 0 bases; bases with no gene match: 18. The CDR3 loop spans 19 amino acids. CDR3 region: CASSVAPPSTSGIGWEQFF. The CDR3 DNA reads as TGTGCCAGCAGCGTAGCTCCCCCGTCGACTAGCGGGATTGGGTGGGAGCAGTTCTTC.

The chain employs TRBV18 and TRBJ1-2, with D maybe TRBD1 (6 bases). The CDR3 contains 16 residues. V lost 0 bases to trimming and J lost 2 bases, with 13 bases between them. In germline, CDR1 is KGHSH, CDR2 LQKENI. The chain's CDR3 is CASSPPFTGTNYGYTF. CDR3 DNA: TGTGCCAGCTCACCACCGTTTACAGGGACGAACTATGGCTACACCTTC.

This chain uses TRBV28 with TRBJ1-2; D might be TRBD1 (6 bases). Germline V gene lookup returns CDR1 MDHEN and CDR2 SYDVKM. This CDR3 is built from 13 residues. V lost 6 bases and J 3 bases, leaving 11 bases between the germline ends. CDR3 DNA sequence: TGTGCCAGCAGACGGGACAATGACTATGGCTACACCTTC. Its translation is CASRRDNDYGYTF.

The chain employs TRBV7-3 and TRBJ1-5; tentative D call: TRBD1 (5 bases). The germline V gene encodes CDR1 SGHTA and CDR2 FQGTGA. CDR3 length: 13 residues. The V gene lost 4 bases and the J gene lost 7 bases, with 11 bases spanning the gap. CDR3 sequence (DNA): TGTGCCAGCAGCTCCTCCCCAGGGCAGCCCCAGCATTTT. Its protein is CASSSSPGQPQHF.

The rearrangement joins TRBV6-1 to TRBJ2-7, with D possibly TRBD1 on 7 matching bases. Germline V gene lookup returns CDR1 MNHNS and CDR2 SASEGT. The V and J ends lost 3 bases and 9 bases respectively, with 18 bases between them. The CDR3 totals 14 residues. CDR3 region: CASSEGRGATGQYF. The CDR3 DNA reads as TGTGCCAGCAGTGAGGGCAGGGGGGCCACTGGGCAGTACTTC.

This rearrangement joins TRBV2 to TRBJ1-4; D is perhaps TRBD1 (5 bases). CDR3 size: 13 residues. V lost 4 bases, J lost 5 bases, and 8 bases lay in between. The germline gives CDR1 SNHLY, CDR2 FYNNEI. CDR3 nucleotide sequence: TGTGCCAGCAGTGCCCGGGGGAATGAAAAACTGTTTTTT. Protein: CASSARGNEKLFF.

This chain links TRBV6-5 with TRBJ2-5; D not resolved. The CDR3 sequence is 12 residues long. The V end was cut by 7 bases, the J end by 3 bases, with 9 bases between. Germline loops: CDR1 MNHEY, CDR2 SVGAGI. CDR3 region: CASTLGEETQYF. The CDR3 DNA follows: TGTGCCAGCACCCTCGGCGAAGAGACCCAGTACTTC.

This clone appeared a single time. V and J are TRBV5-5 and TRBJ1-1; a weak D match, TRBD1 (5 bases). Trimming took off 6 bases at V and 5 bases at J, with 17 bases between the two ends. CDR3 length: 14 residues. Germline CDR1 SGHKS, CDR2 YYEKEE (reference sequence). The CDR3 DNA reads TGTGCCAGCATGTGGGGACCAGAGGAGACTGAAGCTTTCTTT. Residues: CASMWGPEETEAFF.

The rearrangement links TRBV25-1 to TRBJ2-1, with D possibly being TRBD2 (6 bases). The germline gives CDR1 MGHDK, CDR2 SYGVNS. The CDR3 loop spans 16 amino acids. V shed 2 bases and J shed 3 bases, with 14 bases lying between them. The CDR3 loop reads CASSEAKAGFYNEQFF. As DNA, the CDR3 is TGTGCCAGCAGTGAAGCCAAGGCGGGGTTCTACAATGAGCAGTTCTTC.

This sequence joins TRBV9 and TRBJ1-2, with TRBD1 identical over 8 bases. With 1 base clipped from V and 5 bases from J, the junction kept 4 bases outside the gene matches. There are 14 residues in the CDR3. Germline V CDR1 and CDR2: SGDLS, YYNGEE. CDR3 nucleotide sequence: TGTGCCAGCAGCGTACAGGGGGCTAGTTATGGCTACACCTTC. Its protein product is CASSVQGASYGYTF.

The V call is TRBV7-3, the J call TRBJ2-5; unclear D gene. V shed 1 base and J shed 5 bases, with 8 bases lying between them. Germline lookup yields CDR1 SGHTA and CDR2 FQGTGA. The CDR3 sequence is 13 residues long. The CDR3 reads CASSLRTGETQYF. The CDR3 region has the DNA TGTGCCAGCAGCTTAAGGACGGGTGAGACCCAGTACTTC.